This T cell receptor (beta chain) came from a study of blood T cells in healthy people across ages (dated by TCRdb to about 2015). Regarding the research as a whole: In model experiments, roughly one uniquely barcoded TCR beta cDNA molecule per two T cells was captured by template switching. Two additional independent replicas of 1 million unique cDNA reads from the same blood draw were analyzed for two donors (one aged 18 to 30 and one aged 80 or older). Donors of different ages were randomly distributed across sequencing lanes to avoid experimental bias. Age-related changes in TCR beta repertoire diversity were measured in the study by deep sequencing normalized with unique cDNA molecular identifiers. Four age groups were formed from the donors: young (average around 15 years), middle-aged (around 41), aged (more than 55) and long-lived (more than 75).

Library preparation used 5' RACE. The data were produced on an Illumina HiSeq 2500. A second roughly 6 to 11 cycle PCR used a sample-barcoded 5' primer and a J-beta primer mix. A template-switch 5' adaptor carrying 12 random nucleotides introduced a unique molecular identifier onto each TCR beta cDNA molecule. Each sample yielded at least 2.5 million CDR3-containing paired-end reads. The Mint cDNA synthesis kit, primed by a TRBC-specific oligonucleotide, was used to synthesize first-strand cDNA from all RNA. After uracil-DNA glycosylase treatment, a first 18-cycle PCR used universal primers M1SS and BC2_uni_R on all cDNA. In the original analysis: For normalization, 1 million high-quality reads were randomly selected from each sample, with every read carrying a distinct molecular identifier. Instead of being binned into consensus sequences, reads that shared molecular identifiers were thrown out. MiTCR, set to a Q25 quality threshold and the strictest error-elimination algorithm, was used for CDR3 identification, clonotype clustering and error correction. A nonparametric unseen species model using Euler transformation provided a lower-bound estimate of total TCR beta diversity. Clones were called with MiXCR by TCRdb after fastp trimmed the public reads at Q25, and only in-frame beta chains were retained. When rows share a CDR3 protein, they turn into one entry using the most common DNA and genes. Here the V and J calls rest on TCRdb's processing, not on the authors' analysis. The table for this sample lists around 1.5 million distinct CDR3 sequences; approximately 42% of them were counted only once. Roughly 8.2% of the sample lies in the top ten.

Worth noting for this clonotype: This receptor's antigen is unknown. It has no much larger one-base neighbor in the sample; base qualities were not kept.

Donors were around 37 systemically healthy Caucasian individuals from Russia aged roughly 6 to 90 years. Ten milliliters of peripheral blood were drawn from each donor into EDTA-treated Vacutainer tubes. Ficoll-Paque density-gradient centrifugation was used to isolate PBMCs, with at least 6 million per sample. Trizol reagent was used to extract total RNA from PBMCs, with at least 5 micrograms per sample. For every donor, an aliquot of PBMCs went through flow cytometry to measure the percentages of naive CD45RAhigh/CD27high T cells. Trimming accounts for 5 bases at V and 2 bases at J, while the number of junction bases matched to no gene is 6. The CDR3 runs 15 amino acids, cysteine and phenylalanine included. Of all the DNA, just the CDR3 is kept, 45 bases in frame from base 1. From a lookup of the germline V gene (reference sequence), CDR1 and CDR2 are LNHNV and YYDKDF. Paper-wide results and their limitations: Compared with the aged group, the long-lived group had more naive CD4+ T cells, fewer expanded clones and increased TCR diversity, suggesting age selection. Because the CMV infection status of the donors was unknown, age-related changes in expanded clonotypes may potentially have been confounded. The percentage of naive T cells measured by flow cytometry correlated strongly with observed TCR beta diversity. As age increased, observed TCR beta diversity per million T cells dropped in a roughly linear way, and a significant reduction was already evident by age 40. Total diversity estimates from one million sequenced T cells were considered lower bounds and underestimates. Bulk unsorted PBMC profiling prevented conclusive comparison of naive and antigen-experienced compartments.

Sequencing was done on a sample of blood. This chain joins TRBV15 to TRBJ2-3, and 8 junction bases match TRBD1. The TCR sequence derives from a woman between 18 and 29 years old in good health. CDR3 loop: CATSARTGITDTQYF. The sequenced DNA: TGTGCCACCAGCGCCCGGACAGGGATCACAGATACGCAGTATTTT.